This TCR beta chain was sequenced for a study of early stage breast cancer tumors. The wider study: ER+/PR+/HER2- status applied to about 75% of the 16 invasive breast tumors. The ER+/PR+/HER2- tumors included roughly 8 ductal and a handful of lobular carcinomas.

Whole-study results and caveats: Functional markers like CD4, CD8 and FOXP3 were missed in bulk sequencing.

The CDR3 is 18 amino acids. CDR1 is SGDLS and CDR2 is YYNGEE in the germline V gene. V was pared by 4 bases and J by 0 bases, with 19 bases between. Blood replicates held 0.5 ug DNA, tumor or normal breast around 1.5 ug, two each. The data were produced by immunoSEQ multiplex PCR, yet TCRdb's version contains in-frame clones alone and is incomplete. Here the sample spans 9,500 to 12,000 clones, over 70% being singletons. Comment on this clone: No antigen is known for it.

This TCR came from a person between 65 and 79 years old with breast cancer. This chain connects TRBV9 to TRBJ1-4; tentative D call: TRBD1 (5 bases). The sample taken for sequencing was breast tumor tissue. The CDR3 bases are TGTGCCAGCAGCACCCAGCGGGGGAGAAGCGCAACTAATGAAAAACTGTTTTTT. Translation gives CASSTQRGRSATNEKLFF.